These 4 T cell receptor beta chains were sequenced from one sample in a study of CD8 T cell repertoires and HIV-1 epitope variants. These receptors are not linked to any known antigen. Measured with immunoSEQ multiplex PCR; TCRdb has only the in-frame clones, and not every one. In the table there are fewer than 6,000 clones, 50% to 75% of which are singletons. Sequencing was done on a sample of cultured CD8+ T cells derived from PBMCs. The origin of the receptors is a male donor with HIV.

J is TRBJ2-1 and V is TRBV27, with D unresolved. The CDR3 contains 13 residues. Germline V gives CDR1 MNHEY, CDR2 SMNVEV (reference sequence). Trimming pared 2 bases from V and 6 bases from J, leaving 8 bases between. The CDR3 DNA is TGTGCCAGCAGTTTAGATAGTGTCAATGAGCAGTTCTTC. It translates to CASSLDSVNEQFF.

This clone was observed a handful of times. The rearrangement uses TRBV25-1 and TRBJ2-7, with D possibly called TRBD1 or TRBD2 (6 bases each). The CDR3 spans 13 residues. CDR1 and CDR2 (germline): MGHDK, SYGVNS. V was shortened by 4 bases and J by 3 bases, with 10 bases between the two germline ends. DNA of the CDR3: TGTGCCAGCAGTGTGGAGGGACACTACGAGCAGTACTTC. Protein sequence: CASSVEGHYEQYF.

CDR3 residues: CASSLIGDTDTQYF. For the CDR3, the DNA is TGTGCCAGCAGTTTGATAGGGGACACAGATACGCAGTATTTT. V and J are TRBV28 and TRBJ2-3; weak D call: TRBD1 (5 bases). The CDR3 is made up of 14 amino acids. Deletions cut 3 bases from V and 2 bases from J, with 9 bases between. CDR1 and CDR2 (germline): MDHEN, SYDVKM. The entire variable domain, with the rest obtained from reference TRBV28 and TRBJ2-3, is as follows: DVKVTQSSRYLVKRTGEKVFLECVQDMDHENMFWYRQDPGLGLRLIYFSYDVKMKEKGDIPEGYSVSREKKERFSLILESASTNQTSMYLCASSLIGDTDTQYFGPGTRLTVL.

This rearrangement joins TRBV4-1 to TRBJ2-6; 8 bases align to TRBD2. The V segment lost 3 bases and the J segment 0 bases; nucleotides outside the gene matches: 7. CDR1 is MGHRA and CDR2 is YSYEKL in the germline V gene. CDR3 length equals 18 residues. The CDR3 nucleotides are TGCGCCAGCAGCCATGCTAGCGGGCTCAACTCTGGGGCCAACGTCCTGACTTTC. Translation: CASSHASGLNSGANVLTF.